Below are 32 T cell receptor beta chains sequenced from a single sample in a study of T cell responses to AZD1222 COVID-19 vaccine. Measured with immunoSEQ multiplex PCR; TCRdb has only the in-frame clones, and not every one. The table lists 65,000 to 80,000 clones, over 85% of them singletons. Sequencing was performed on peripheral blood, taken on day 0 of AZD1222 vaccination. The receptors were sampled from an adult in good health.

This chain links TRBV5-4 with TRBJ1-5, with D hard to call. Trimming removed 3 bases from V and 4 bases from J, with 11 bases in between. The germline V gene has CDR1 SGHNT and CDR2 YYREEE (reference sequence). This CDR3 contains 14 residues. DNA of the CDR3: TGTGCCAGCAGCTCCGGACTGCCGAATCAGCCCCAGCATTTT. Protein product: CASSSGLPNQPQHF.

This sequence joins TRBV10-3 and TRBJ2-7; tentatively, D is TRBD2 (5 bases). Trimming took off 4 bases at V and 0 bases at J, with 16 bases between the two ends. This CDR3 has 16 residues. Per germline, CDR1 ENHRY and CDR2 SYGVKD. The CDR3: CAISGQPQGSSYEQYF. The CDR3, as DNA: TGTGCCATCAGTGGACAACCCCAAGGGAGCTCCTACGAGCAGTACTTC.

CDR3 nucleotide sequence: TGTGCCAGCGGCCCGAATTCACCCCTCCACTTT. It yields the protein CASGPNSPLHF. V is TRBV6-5 and J is TRBJ1-6; D not resolved. The CDR3 has 11 residues. The V gene's germline CDR1 is MNHEY and CDR2 SVGAGI. V gave up 8 bases and J gave up 7 bases, with 6 bases separating them.

This clone was observed once. V gene TRBV12-3 or TRBV12-4 combines with J gene TRBJ1-2, with D hard to call. This CDR3 contains 12 residues. V was clipped by 5 bases and J by 7 bases, with 11 bases between them. The CDR3 here is CASSPQTVGYTF. CDR3 coding DNA: TGTGCCAGCAGTCCACAGACCGTTGGCTACACCTTC.

The J gene is TRBJ1-5, the V gene TRBV6-1; D might be TRBD1 (5 bases). The V gene lost 2 bases and the J gene lost 7 bases, with 9 bases spanning the gap. Germline CDR1 is MNHNS and CDR2 is SASEGT. There are 13 residues in the CDR3. The CDR3 loop reads CASSESRDQPQHF. The CDR3 DNA is TGTGCCAGCAGTGAAAGCAGGGACCAGCCCCAGCATTTT.

This chain uses TRBV3-1 (or the pseudogene TRBV3-2) with TRBJ2-7; a weak D match, TRBD1 (6 bases). Germline assignment: CDR1 LGHDT and CDR2 YNNKEL (reference sequence). There are 13 residues in the CDR3. The germline V and J ends were trimmed by 4 bases and 5 bases, with 12 bases remaining between them. The chain's CDR3 is CASSPGQPDEQYF. Written as DNA, the CDR3 is TGTGCCAGCAGCCCAGGACAGCCGGACGAGCAGTACTTC.

The chain recombines TRBV10-3 with TRBJ2-6, with D hard to call. CDR3 length equals 14 residues. V lost 6 bases to trimming and J lost 0 bases, with 6 bases between them. Germline-derived CDR1 and CDR2 are ENHRY and SYGVKD. CDR3 DNA sequence: TGTGCCATCAGAACAGACTCTGGGGCCAACGTCCTGACTTTC. It is translated as CAIRTDSGANVLTF.

This CDR3 reads CASSWRVTGGAYEQYF. Written as DNA, the CDR3 is TGTGCCAGCAGCTGGAGGGTGACAGGGGGCGCGTACGAGCAGTACTTC. The gene calls are TRBV11-2 and TRBJ2-7; 10 bases are a match to TRBD1. Germline CDR1 SGHAT, CDR2 FQNNGV. The junction had 10 bases not matched to a gene; V was cut back by 4 bases and J by 4 bases. CDR3 length equals 16 residues.

In its sample, this clone was seen once. This chain joins TRBV5-8 and TRBJ2-1; the D gene is possibly TRBD2 (5 bases). V dropped 6 bases and J dropped 5 bases, with 15 bases sitting between them. The length of the CDR3 is 14 residues. Per the germline V gene, CDR1 is SGHTS and CDR2 is YDEGEE. The DNA for the CDR3 is TGTGCCAGCATCCCGGATCTAGCCAACAATGAGCAGTTCTTC. Its translation: CASIPDLANNEQFF. The full variable domain, in which reference TRBV5-8 and TRBJ2-1 provide the parts outside the CDR3, is EAGVTQSPTHLIKTRGQQATLRCSPISGHTSVYWYQQALGLGLQFLLWYDEGEERNRGNFPPRFSGRQFPNYSSELNVNALELEDSALYLCASIPDLANNEQFFGPGTRLTVL.

This chain joins TRBV5-4 and TRBJ1-2; tentative D call: TRBD1 (5 bases). The CDR3 spans 14 residues. Germline assignment: CDR1 SGHNT and CDR2 YYREEE (reference sequence). V was shortened by 5 bases and J by 4 bases, with 15 bases between the two germline ends. The CDR3 coding sequence is TGTGCCAGCAGGGAGGCTCGGGGGTCCTATGGCTACACCTTC. Translation: CASREARGSYGYTF.

The chain combines TRBV2 with TRBJ2-7; the match to TRBD1 covers 9 bases. Germline V gene lookup returns CDR1 SNHLY and CDR2 FYNNEI. With V trimmed by 7 bases and J by 0 bases, 7 bases remained unmatched. CDR3 length: 15 residues. The CDR3 protein is CASTGTGQVSYEQYF. The CDR3, as DNA: TGTGCCAGCACCGGGACAGGGCAAGTCTCCTACGAGCAGTACTTC.

This chain links TRBV5-1 with TRBJ1-5; D is ambiguous. V lost 0 bases and J lost 4, with 8 bases in between. Germline loops: CDR1 SGHRS, CDR2 YFSETQ. The CDR3 runs 14 residues. CDR3 in amino acids: CASSLGTENQPQHF. Written as DNA, the CDR3 is TGCGCCAGCAGCTTGGGAACGGAGAATCAGCCCCAGCATTTT. The variable domain in full, with the rest retrieved from reference TRBV5-1 and TRBJ1-5, is KAGVTQTPRYLIKTRGQQVTLSCSPISGHRSVSWYQQTPGQGLQFLFEYFSETQRNKGNFPGRFSGRQFSNSRSEMNVSTLELGDSALYLCASSLGTENQPQHFGDGTRLSIL.

The chain carries TRBV5-1 and TRBJ1-3, with D possibly matching TRBD1 (6 bases). With 2 bases removed from V and 4 bases from J, the gap between germline ends came to 10 bases. Germline V gene lookup returns CDR1 SGHRS and CDR2 YFSETQ. This CDR3 region has 14 residues. The CDR3 protein is CASSLSGVGNTIYF. The CDR3 DNA reads as TGCGCCAGCAGCTTATCAGGGGTCGGAAACACCATATATTTT.

This rearrangement joins TRBV18 to TRBJ1-5, with 7 bases matching TRBD1. CDR1 is KGHSH, CDR2 LQKENI, per germline. V gave up 4 bases and J gave up 4 bases; unmatched junction bases: 4. This CDR3 has 14 amino acids. The CDR3 DNA is TGTGCCAGCTCACAGGGGGCTCGTAATCAGCCCCAGCATTTT. Amino acid sequence: CASSQGARNQPQHF.

As to this clone: Other nucleotide sequences from this sample produce the same CDR3. The chain recombines TRBV30 with TRBJ1-1, with D tentatively TRBD1 (5 bases). The CDR3 extends over 13 amino acids. With 0 bases removed from V and 2 bases from J, the gap between germline ends came to 7 bases. Germline V gene lookup returns CDR1 GTSNPN and CDR2 SVGIG (reference sequence). The CDR3 protein is CAWSVQVNTEAFF. The CDR3 nucleotides are TGTGCCTGGAGTGTACAGGTTAACACTGAAGCTTTCTTT. The variable domain in full, completed from reference TRBV30 and TRBJ1-1, reads SQTIHQWPATLVQPVGSPLSLECTVEGTSNPNLYWYRQAAGRGLQLLFYSVGIGQISSEVPQNLSASRPQDRQFILSSKKLLLSDSGFYLCAWSVQVNTEAFFGQGTRLTVV.

In this sample, this clone is medium-sized (0.01 to 0.1%). The J gene is TRBJ1-2, the V gene TRBV5-5; D call uncertain. CDR3 length equals 14 residues. Germline V lookup: CDR1 SGHKS, CDR2 YYEKEE (reference sequence). V shed 2 bases and J shed 4 bases, with 12 bases lying between them. The CDR3 region has the DNA TGTGCCAGCAGCTTTTCGCAGAACTTCTATGGCTACACCTTC. Amino acids: CASSFSQNFYGYTF. The full variable domain, its missing parts supplied by reference TRBV5-5 and TRBJ1-2, is DAGVTQSPTHLIKTRGQQVTLRCSPISGHKSVSWYQQVLGQGPQFIFQYYEKEERGRGNFPDRFSARQFPNYSSELNVNALLLGDSALYLCASSFSQNFYGYTFGSGTRLTVV.

This chain links TRBV12-3 or TRBV12-4 with TRBJ1-1, with a possible D match to TRBD1 (5 bases). CDR3 length: 13 amino acids. The V gene lost 7 bases and the J gene lost 4 bases, with 13 bases spanning the gap. The CDR3 coding sequence is TGTGCCAGCACTAACAGGTTGGCCACTGAAGCTTTCTTT. This translates into CASTNRLATEAFF.

The gene calls are TRBV5-1 and TRBJ1-2; D is unresolved. This CDR3 has 13 residues. Germline CDR1 SGHRS, CDR2 YFSETQ. The ends were cut back, 1 base at V and 4 bases at J, with 8 bases in the middle. The CDR3 sequence is CASSLSGSYGYTF. The CDR3 nucleotides are TGCGCCAGCAGCTTGTCGGGGTCCTATGGCTACACCTTC.

V and J are TRBV18 and TRBJ1-2, with 7 nucleotides matching TRBD1. Unmatched junction bases numbered 8, after V lost 6 bases and J lost 4 bases. Germline CDR1 reads KGHSH; CDR2 reads LQKENI. The length of the CDR3 is 14 residues. In DNA, the CDR3 is TGTGCCAGCTCGTCGAGGGACAGTACCTATGGCTACACCTTC. Translated, it gives CASSSRDSTYGYTF.

Regarding this clone: Other DNA sequences in the sample encode the same CDR3. CDR3 DNA sequence: TGTGCCAGCAGCTTGGGGCCAGTTATGAACACTGAAGCTTTCTTT. Translation: CASSLGPVMNTEAFF. This sequence joins TRBV5-6 and TRBJ1-1; D is undetermined. Germline lookup yields CDR1 SGHDT and CDR2 YYEEEE. Trimming took 0 bases from V and 0 from J, leaving 9 bases between them. The CDR3 has 15 amino acids.

The chain has TRBV3-1 (or the pseudogene TRBV3-2) and TRBJ2-3; D remains ambiguous. Germline V gene sequence: CDR1 LGHDT, CDR2 YNNKEL (reference sequence). The V end lost 4 bases, the J end lost 0 bases, and 8 bases lay between the germline ends. This CDR3 comprises 14 residues. The CDR3 sequence: CASSPGSSTDTQYF. Written as DNA, the CDR3 is TGTGCCAGCAGCCCTGGATCTAGCACAGATACGCAGTATTTT.

This clone occurred once. The rearrangement joins TRBV6-4 to TRBJ1-2; D might be TRBD1 (6 bases). CDR3 size: 14 residues. The germline V and J ends were trimmed by 0 bases and 6 bases, with 11 bases remaining between them. Germline-derived CDR1 and CDR2 are MRHNA and SNTAGT. CDR3 in amino acids: CASSDSLGANGYTF. Written as DNA, the CDR3 is TGTGCCAGCAGTGACTCCCTGGGGGCGAATGGCTACACCTTC.

The chain joins TRBV21-1 to TRBJ2-1; the table's D call of TRBD2 was not tested on the DNA. TRBV21-1 is a listed pseudogene. This CDR3 has 15 amino acids. CDR3 sequence: CASNRSGGSYNEQFF. The CDR3 DNA follows: TGTGCCAGCAACCGCAGCGGGGGCTCCTACAATGAGCAGTTCTTC.

This chain connects TRBV20-1 to TRBJ2-7, with 13 bases that match TRBD2. The V gene's germline CDR1 is DFQATT and CDR2 SNEGSKA (reference sequence). Trimming cost V 3 bases and J 6 bases; bases outside gene matches: 5. CDR3 length: 14 amino acids. The CDR3 region is CSASPRTSGSEQYF. The DNA of the CDR3 is TGCAGTGCTAGTCCCCGGACTAGCGGGAGCGAGCAGTACTTC.

V is TRBV10-3 and J is TRBJ2-6; 14 bases agree with TRBD2. Germline V gene lookup returns CDR1 ENHRY and CDR2 SYGVKD. The CDR3 consists of 19 residues. Unmatched junction bases numbered 10, after V lost 6 bases and J lost 3 bases. This chain's CDR3 is CAISPRLAGGISGANVLTF. In DNA form, the CDR3 reads TGTGCCATCAGCCCACGACTAGCGGGAGGGATAAGTGGGGCCAACGTCCTGACTTTC.

The V gene is TRBV6-4, the J gene TRBJ2-2; 8 bases line up with TRBD2. The CDR3 runs 15 residues. From germline, CDR1 is MRHNA and CDR2 SNTAGT. The ends lost 3 bases at V and 5 bases at J; junction bases unmatched: 5. The CDR3 is CASSDSGGETGELFF. The CDR3 region has the DNA TGTGCCAGCAGTGATTCGGGAGGGGAGACCGGGGAGCTGTTTTTT.

The V gene is TRBV6-5, the J gene TRBJ1-3; 7 nucleotides align to TRBD1. CDR3 size: 15 residues. Trimming removed 6 bases from V and 0 bases from J; junction bases left unmatched: 5. The germline CDR1 and CDR2 sequences are MNHEY and SVGAGI. The CDR3 spells CASRQTGSSGNTIYF. The CDR3 region has the DNA TGTGCCAGCAGACAGACAGGGAGCTCTGGAAACACCATATATTTT.

The chain has TRBV6-2 or TRBV6-3 and TRBJ2-7, with D possibly called TRBD1 or TRBD2 (7 bases each). The CDR3 sequence is 15 residues long. Germline V lookup: CDR1 MNHEY, CDR2 SVGEGT. The germline V and J ends were trimmed by 2 bases and 2 bases, with 13 bases remaining between them. The CDR3 nucleotides read TGTGCCAGCAGTTACGGGCAGGGGGGGACCTACGAGCAGTACTTC. Residues: CASSYGQGGTYEQYF.

The chain carries TRBV19 and TRBJ1-6; D gene ambiguous. The CDR3 totals 17 residues. V shed 0 bases and J shed 7 bases, with 16 bases lying between them. Germline loops: CDR1 LNHDA, CDR2 SQIVND (reference sequence). CDR3 region: CASSIDKRSLYNSPLHF. The CDR3 region has the DNA TGTGCCAGTAGTATAGATAAACGCAGCCTATACAATTCACCCCTCCACTTT.

V is TRBV30 and J is TRBJ1-6, with D maybe TRBD1 (5 bases). The V end was cut by 0 bases, the J end by 9 bases, with 9 bases between. CDR3 length equals 13 residues. Germline CDR1 GTSNPN, CDR2 SVGIG (reference sequence). CDR3 sequence (DNA): TGTGCCTGGAGTGTAGAGGGGATTTCACCCCTCCACTTT. Its translation: CAWSVEGISPLHF.

The J gene is TRBJ1-2, the V gene TRBV16; D possibly corresponds to TRBD1 (5 bases). Germline V CDR1 and CDR2: KGHSY, FQNENV. This CDR3 region has 15 residues. The V end lost 2 bases, the J end lost 7 bases, and 17 bases lay between the germline ends. DNA for the CDR3: TGTGCCAGCAGCCAACCCTACAGTTCCCAGGGTGGCTACACCTTC. Translating gives CASSQPYSSQGGYTF.

The chain joins TRBV27 to TRBJ2-3; perhaps TRBD1 as D (6 bases). Germline loops: CDR1 MNHEY, CDR2 SMNVEV (reference sequence). V shed 0 bases and J shed 4 bases, with 8 bases lying between them. CDR3 length: 14 amino acids. Here the CDR3 DNA reads TGTGCCAGCAGTTTATCATCAGGGGCAGATACGCAGTATTTT. This sequence encodes CASSLSSGADTQYF.